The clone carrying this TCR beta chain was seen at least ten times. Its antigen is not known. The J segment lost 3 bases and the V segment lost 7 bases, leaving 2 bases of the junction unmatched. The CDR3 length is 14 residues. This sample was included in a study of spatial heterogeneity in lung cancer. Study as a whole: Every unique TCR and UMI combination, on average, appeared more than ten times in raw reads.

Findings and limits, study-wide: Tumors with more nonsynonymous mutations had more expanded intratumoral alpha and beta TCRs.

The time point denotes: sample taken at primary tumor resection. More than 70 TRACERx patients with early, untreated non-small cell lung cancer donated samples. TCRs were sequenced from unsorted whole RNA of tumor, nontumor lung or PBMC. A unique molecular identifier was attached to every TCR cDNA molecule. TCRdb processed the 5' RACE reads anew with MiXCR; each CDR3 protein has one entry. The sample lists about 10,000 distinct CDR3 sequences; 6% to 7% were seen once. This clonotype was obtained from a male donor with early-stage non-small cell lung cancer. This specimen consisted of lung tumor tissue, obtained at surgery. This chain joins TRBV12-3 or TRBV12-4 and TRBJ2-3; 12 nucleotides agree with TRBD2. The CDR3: CASTGLAGTDTQYF. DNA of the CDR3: TGTGCCAGCACCGGACTAGCGGGGACAGATACGCAGTATTTT.